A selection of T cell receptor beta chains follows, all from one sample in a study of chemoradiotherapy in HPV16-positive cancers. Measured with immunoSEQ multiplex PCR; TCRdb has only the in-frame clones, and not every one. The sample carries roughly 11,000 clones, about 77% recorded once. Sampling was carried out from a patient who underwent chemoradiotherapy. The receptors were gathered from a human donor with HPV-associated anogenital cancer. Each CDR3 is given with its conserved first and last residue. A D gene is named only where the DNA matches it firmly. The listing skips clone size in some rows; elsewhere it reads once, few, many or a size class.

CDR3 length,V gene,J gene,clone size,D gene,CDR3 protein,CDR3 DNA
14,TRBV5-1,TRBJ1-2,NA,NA,CASSLDSLNYGYTF,TGCGCCAGCAGCTTGGACAGTCTTAACTATGGCTACACCTTC
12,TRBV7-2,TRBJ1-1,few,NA,CASSLERNRAFF,TGTGCCAGCAGTCTAGAAAGGAATCGGGCTTTCTTT
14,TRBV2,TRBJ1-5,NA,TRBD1,CASSEQGAGQPQHF,TGTGCCAGCAGTGAACAGGGGGCCGGGCAGCCCCAGCATTTT
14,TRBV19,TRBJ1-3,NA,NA,CASTQADSGNTIYF,TGTGCCAGTACCCAGGCGGACTCTGGAAACACCATATATTTT
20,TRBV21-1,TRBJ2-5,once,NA,CASSKPGLAGALGCRETQYF,TGTGCCAGCAGCAAACCCGGACTAGCGGGGGCCTTGGGTTGCCGGGAGACCCAGTACTTC
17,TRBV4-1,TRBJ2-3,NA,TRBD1,CASSLPTGGRLGDTQYF,TGCGCCAGCAGCCTTCCTACAGGGGGAAGACTAGGAGATACGCAGTATTTT
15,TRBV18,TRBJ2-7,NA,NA,CASSPLGGREDEQYF,TGTGCCAGCTCACCATTGGGTGGCAGGGAGGACGAGCAGTACTTC
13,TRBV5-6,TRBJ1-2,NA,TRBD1,CASSSTGNYGYTF,TGTGCCAGCAGCTCGACAGGGAACTATGGCTACACCTTC
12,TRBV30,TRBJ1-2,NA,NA,CAWSVVGDGYTF,TGTGCCTGGAGTGTGGTGGGCGACGGCTACACCTTC
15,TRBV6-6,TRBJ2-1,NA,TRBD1,CASSWTGFRTDEQFF,TGTGCCAGCAGTTGGACAGGGTTTCGTACGGATGAGCAGTTCTTC
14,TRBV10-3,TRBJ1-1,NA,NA,CAISEGGRDTEAFF,TGTGCCATCAGTGAGGGAGGCAGGGACACTGAAGCTTTCTTT
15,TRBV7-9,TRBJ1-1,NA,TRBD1,CASSLEQGVYTEAFF,TGTGCCAGCAGCTTAGAACAGGGGGTGTACACTGAAGCTTTCTTT
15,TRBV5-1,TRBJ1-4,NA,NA,CASSFSPPTNEKLFF,TGCGCCAGCAGTTTCAGCCCTCCAACTAATGAAAAACTGTTTTTT
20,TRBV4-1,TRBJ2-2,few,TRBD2,CASSQDRGLAGRSNTGELFF,TGCGCCAGCAGCCAAGACCGTGGACTAGCGGGACGTTCGAACACCGGGGAGCTGTTTTTT
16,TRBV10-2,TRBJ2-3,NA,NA,CASSHPRGSDGNTQYF,TGCGCCAGCAGCCATCCACGGGGATCCGACGGGAATACGCAGTATTTT
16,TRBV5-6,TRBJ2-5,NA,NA,CASSLGLAAYQETQYF,TGTGCCAGCAGCTTGGGGTTAGCGGCGTACCAAGAGACCCAGTACTTC
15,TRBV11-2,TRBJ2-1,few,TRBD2,CASSSRGGSYNEQFF,TGTGCCAGCAGCTCACGGGGGGGCTCCTACAATGAGCAGTTCTTC
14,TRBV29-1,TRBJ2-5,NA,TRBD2,CSVRGLAVQETQYF,TGCAGCGTGAGGGGTCTAGCGGTACAAGAGACCCAGTACTTC
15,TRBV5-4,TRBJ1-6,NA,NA,CASSFRTPDNSPLHF,TGTGCCAGCAGCTTTAGGACCCCTGATAATTCACCCCTCCACTTT
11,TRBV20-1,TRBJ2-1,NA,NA,CSGATSNEQFF,TGCAGTGGGGCTACGAGCAATGAGCAGTTCTTC
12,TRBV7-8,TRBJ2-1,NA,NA,CASSAGQDQQFF,TGTGCCAGCAGCGCTGGACAAGACCAGCAGTTCTTC
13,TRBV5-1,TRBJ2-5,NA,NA,CASSFAYQETQYF,TGCGCCAGCAGCTTTGCGTACCAAGAGACCCAGTACTTC
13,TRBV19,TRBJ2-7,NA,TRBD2,CASSREVTYEQYF,TGTGCCAGTAGCCGGGAGGTGACCTACGAGCAGTACTTC
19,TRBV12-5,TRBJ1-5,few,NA,CASGFFSPLRERGNQPQHF,TGTGCTAGTGGCTTCTTTTCACCCCTCCGGGAACGAGGCAATCAGCCCCAGCATTTT
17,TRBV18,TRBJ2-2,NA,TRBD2,CASSPFAAGENTGELFF,TGTGCCAGCTCACCATTCGCAGCGGGGGAGAACACCGGGGAGCTGTTTTTT
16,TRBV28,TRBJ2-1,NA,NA,CASSSPQGSPYNEQFF,TGTGCCAGCAGTTCGCCCCAGGGGTCCCCCTACAATGAGCAGTTCTTC
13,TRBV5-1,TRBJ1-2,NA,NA,CASSGQSFYGYTF,TGCGCCAGCAGCGGGCAGTCCTTCTATGGCTACACCTTC
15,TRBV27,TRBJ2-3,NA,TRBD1,CASSLPTGGFDTQYF,TGTGCCAGCAGTTTACCGACAGGGGGGTTCGATACGCAGTATTTT
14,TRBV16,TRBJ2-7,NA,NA,CASSQSGPVAEQYF,TGTGCCAGCAGCCAATCCGGCCCCGTGGCCGAGCAGTACTTC
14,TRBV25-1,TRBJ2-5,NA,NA,CASSERVAGETQYF,TGTGCCAGCAGTGAAAGGGTCGCGGGAGAGACCCAGTACTTC
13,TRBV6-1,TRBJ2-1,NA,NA,CASSARPGSEQFF,TGTGCCAGCAGTGCAAGGCCGGGAAGTGAGCAGTTCTTC
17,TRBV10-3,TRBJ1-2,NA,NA,CAIRDAVRARANYGYTF,TGTGCCATCAGGGACGCCGTTAGGGCGCGAGCTAACTATGGCTACACCTTC
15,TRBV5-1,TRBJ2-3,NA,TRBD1,CASSLEGARTDTQYF,TGCGCCAGCAGCTTGGAGGGGGCGAGGACAGATACGCAGTATTTT
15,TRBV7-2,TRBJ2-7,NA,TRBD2,CASKRTSGGSYEQYF,TGTGCCAGCAAGCGGACTAGCGGGGGCTCCTACGAGCAGTACTTC
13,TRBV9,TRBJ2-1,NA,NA,CASSGGPYNEQFF,TGTGCCAGCAGCGGAGGGCCCTACAATGAGCAGTTCTTC
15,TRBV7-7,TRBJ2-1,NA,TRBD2,CASSARGGTYNEQFF,TGTGCTAGCAGCGCCCGGGGGGGAACCTACAATGAGCAGTTCTTC
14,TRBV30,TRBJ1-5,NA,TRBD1,CAWAITGASQPQHF,TGTGCCTGGGCAATTACAGGGGCTAGTCAGCCCCAGCATTTT
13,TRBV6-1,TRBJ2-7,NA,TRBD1,CASGRDRGYEQYF,TGTGCCAGTGGCCGGGACAGGGGCTACGAGCAGTACTTC
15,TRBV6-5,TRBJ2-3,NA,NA,CASRNLRTPGDTQYF,TGTGCCAGCAGAAATTTAAGGACCCCGGGAGATACGCAGTATTTT
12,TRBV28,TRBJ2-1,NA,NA,CASRTAHNEQFF,TGTGCCAGCAGGACAGCCCACAATGAGCAGTTCTTC
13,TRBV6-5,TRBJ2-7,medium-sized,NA,CASSYSAKSEQYF,TGTGCCAGCAGTTACTCGGCCAAGAGCGAGCAGTACTTC
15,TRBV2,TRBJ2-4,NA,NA,CASSEVGATKNIQYF,TGTGCCAGCAGTGAAGTAGGGGCGACCAAAAACATTCAGTACTTC
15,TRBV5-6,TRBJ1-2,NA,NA,CASSFLNSANYGYTF,TGTGCCAGCAGCTTCCTCAACTCAGCGAACTATGGCTACACCTTC
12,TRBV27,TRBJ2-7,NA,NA,CASNLRVGEQYF,TGTGCCAGCAATCTCCGAGTCGGGGAGCAGTACTTC
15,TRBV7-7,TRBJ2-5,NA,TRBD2,CASSLGGTSTETQYF,TGTGCTAGCAGCTTAGGCGGGACTAGCACAGAGACCCAGTACTTC
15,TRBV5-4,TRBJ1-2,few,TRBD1,CASESRDRDFYGYTF,TGTGCCTCCGAGTCCCGGGACAGGGATTTCTATGGCTACACCTTC
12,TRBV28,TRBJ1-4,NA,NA,CASAVANEKLFF,TGTGCCTCGGCGGTAGCTAATGAAAAACTGTTTTTT
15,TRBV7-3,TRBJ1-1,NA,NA,CASSPGGARNTEAFF,TGTGCCAGCAGCCCTGGGGGGGCGCGCAACACTGAAGCTTTCTTT
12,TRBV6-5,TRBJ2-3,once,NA,CASSSTGDTQYF,TGTGCCAGCAGTTCTACTGGAGATACGCAGTATTTT
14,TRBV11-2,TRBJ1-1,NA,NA,CATGGLPRNTEAFF,TGTGCCACCGGGGGTCTCCCGCGGAACACTGAAGCTTTCTTT